The 19 T cell receptor beta chains below were found in one sample sequenced in a study of pediatric ulcerative colitis. Sequencing used immunoSEQ multiplex PCR; TCRdb keeps in-frame clones, though not all of them. Of around 10,000 clones listed, 82% are singletons. The rectum was sampled with one to two pinch biopsies at colonoscopy. Sequencing was performed on gut tissue. These receptors came from a girl under 18 who was a control in a study of pediatric ulcerative colitis.

The genes are TRBV6-9 and TRBJ1-2, with D possibly matching TRBD1 (5 bases). Germline CDR1 reads MNHGY; CDR2 reads SVAAGI. The CDR3 spans 15 residues. Deletions cut 5 bases from V and 8 bases from J, with 21 bases between. This chain's CDR3 is CASSTYLRDPDGYTF. For the CDR3, the DNA is TGTGCCAGCAGTACCTACCTGAGGGACCCCGACGGCTACACCTTC.

V usage is TRBV5-1 and J usage is TRBJ1-1; D unresolved. Trimming removed 0 bases at V and 3 bases at J, with 12 bases between. The CDR3 totals 15 residues. Germline V gene lookup returns CDR1 SGHRS and CDR2 YFSETQ. CDR3 sequence reads: CASSLGYQFYTEAFF. In nucleotides, the CDR3 is TGCGCCAGCAGCTTGGGTTACCAATTCTACACTGAAGCTTTCTTT.

The J gene is TRBJ2-1, the V gene TRBV9; 9 positions match TRBD2. Trimming removed 4 bases from V and 0 bases from J; junction bases left unmatched: 5. The CDR3 has 16 residues. CDR1 and CDR2 from the germline V gene are SGDLS and YYNGEE. CDR3 in amino acids: CASSPVSGSSYNEQFF. DNA of the CDR3: TGTGCCAGCAGCCCCGTTAGCGGGAGCTCCTACAATGAGCAGTTCTTC.

The chain has TRBV10-2 and TRBJ2-5, with D unclear. This CDR3 region has 12 residues. Trimming took 6 bases from V and 4 from J, leaving 9 bases between them. CDR1 WSHSY and CDR2 SAAADI come from the germline V gene. CDR3 loop: CASSLQRETQYF. CDR3 nucleotides: TGCGCCAGCAGCCTACAAAGAGAGACCCAGTACTTC.

This chain uses TRBV7-9 with TRBJ2-7; possible D gene TRBD1, 6 bases. The V end lost 5 bases, the J end lost 4 bases, and 15 bases lay between the germline ends. The CDR3 spans 14 residues. Germline V gene lookup returns CDR1 SEHNR and CDR2 FQNEAQ (reference sequence). The CDR3 region is CASSPTRGPYEQYF. CDR3 sequence (DNA): TGTGCCAGCAGCCCCACCAGGGGTCCATACGAGCAGTACTTC. The whole variable domain, remainder taken from reference TRBV7-9 and TRBJ2-7, is DTGVSQNPRHKITKRGQNVTFRCDPISEHNRLYWYRQTLGQGPEFLTYFQNEAQLEKSRLLSDRFSAERPKGSFSTLEIQRTEQGDSAMYLCASSPTRGPYEQYFGPGTRLTVT.

The chain carries TRBV7-2 and TRBJ2-1; 7 nucleotides match TRBD1. CDR3 length equals 16 residues. Germline V lookup: CDR1 SGHTA, CDR2 FQGNSA. Trimming cost V 4 bases and J 7 bases; bases outside gene matches: 13. The CDR3, as DNA: TGTGCCAGCAGCTCCGCGATACTTTACAGGGGTAATGAGCAGTTCTTC. It specifies CASSSAILYRGNEQFF.

The chain joins TRBV28 to TRBJ1-5, with D unclear. V gave up 4 bases and J gave up 5 bases, with 27 bases separating them. This CDR3 is built from 19 residues. Germline loops: CDR1 MDHEN, CDR2 SYDVKM. The CDR3 protein is CASSSTVLPIGVVDQPQHF. The CDR3 DNA sequence: TGTGCCAGCAGTTCCACCGTTCTACCCATTGGAGTGGTGGATCAGCCCCAGCATTTT.

This chain connects TRBV6-1 to TRBJ1-5; the D gene is possibly TRBD1 (5 bases). The germline V and J ends were trimmed by 6 bases and 4 bases, with 16 bases remaining between them. The CDR3 spans 15 residues. In germline, CDR1 is MNHNS, CDR2 SASEGT. This chain's CDR3 is CASSPYGAGNQPQHF. CDR3 DNA: TGTGCCAGCAGCCCATATGGGGCAGGGAATCAGCCCCAGCATTTT.

V usage is TRBV6-1 and J usage is TRBJ2-5, with D perhaps matching TRBD2 (5 bases). Germline V CDR1 and CDR2: MNHNS, SASEGT. Between the trimmed V and J ends, which lost 1 base and 9 bases, there was a span of 12 bases. There are 13 residues in the CDR3. The CDR3 DNA follows: TGTGCCAGCAGTGAAGAGCCGGGGTACGCCCAGTACTTC. Translated: CASSEEPGYAQYF.

The chain recombines TRBV27 with TRBJ2-7, with unresolved D. The CDR3 sequence is 15 residues long. CDR1 and CDR2 from the germline V gene are MNHEY and SMNVEV (reference sequence). The V gene lost 4 bases and the J gene lost 4 bases, with 17 bases spanning the gap. The chain's CDR3 is CASSYRIPDGYEQYF. The CDR3 DNA reads as TGTGCCAGCAGTTATAGAATACCGGATGGGTACGAGCAGTACTTC.

This clone was counted only a few times. This chain uses TRBV20-1 with TRBJ1-2; D may be TRBD1 (6 bases). V lost 5 bases to trimming and J lost 6 bases, with 10 bases between them. Per the germline V gene, CDR1 is DFQATT and CDR2 is SNEGSKA (reference sequence). This CDR3 has 11 residues. The CDR3 reads CSAGQNDGYTF. The CDR3 DNA sequence: TGCAGTGCTGGACAGAACGATGGCTACACCTTC.

The chain is built from TRBV2 and TRBJ1-3; tentative D call: TRBD1 (5 bases). CDR3 size: 13 residues. The germline CDR1 and CDR2 sequences are SNHLY and FYNNEI. V shed 3 bases and J shed 4 bases, with 7 bases lying between them. CDR3 loop: CASSDRGGNTIYF. The CDR3 nucleotides are TGTGCCAGCAGTGACCGGGGGGGAAACACCATATATTTT. The variable domain in full, completed from reference TRBV2 and TRBJ1-3, reads EPEVTQTPSHQVTQMGQEVILRCVPISNHLYFYWYRQILGQKVEFLVSFYNNEISEKSEIFDDQFSVERPDGSNFTLKIRSTKLEDSAMYFCASSDRGGNTIYFGEGSWLTVV.

This CDR3 reads CASSQAGRGADTQYF. DNA of the CDR3: TGCGCCAGCAGCCAAGCGGGGAGAGGGGCAGATACGCAGTATTTT. The chain recombines TRBV4-3 with TRBJ2-3, with D perhaps assigned TRBD1 or TRBD2 (5 bases each). Trimming removed 1 base at V and 4 bases at J, with 12 bases between. The CDR3 has 15 residues. Germline V lookup: CDR1 LGHNA, CDR2 YSLEER.

This rearrangement joins TRBV28 to TRBJ2-4; D is possibly TRBD2 (5 bases). V was clipped by 3 bases and J by 2 bases, with 14 bases between them. This CDR3 comprises 16 residues. Germline V CDR1 and CDR2: MDHEN, SYDVKM. The CDR3 here is CASSFPGILTKNIQYF. CDR3 nucleotides: TGTGCCAGCAGTTTCCCCGGGATCCTTACCAAAAACATTCAGTACTTC.

The chain couples TRBV11-2 to TRBJ2-1; D may be TRBD2 (5 bases). V lost 4 bases and J 7 bases, leaving 8 bases between the germline ends. Germline CDR1 is SGHAT and CDR2 is FQNNGV. The CDR3 contains 12 residues. CDR3 loop: CASSSSRNEQFF. The CDR3 DNA follows: TGTGCCAGCAGCTCTAGCCGGAATGAGCAGTTCTTC.

The chain couples TRBV19 to TRBJ1-1; TRBD1 matches 11 bases. Germline V CDR1 and CDR2: LNHDA, SQIVND (reference sequence). Trimming at V came to 5 bases and at J to 4 bases, leaving 6 bases not matched to a gene. The CDR3 consists of 15 residues. Written as DNA, the CDR3 is TGTGCCAGTAGTGCCCGGGACAGGGGGTTCACTGAAGCTTTCTTT. Amino acid sequence: CASSARDRGFTEAFF.

The V and J genes are TRBV19 and TRBJ1-3; weak D call: TRBD1 (5 bases). V lost 6 bases and J lost 6, with 18 bases in between. The CDR3 covers 15 residues. The germline gives CDR1 LNHDA, CDR2 SQIVND (reference sequence). The CDR3 nucleotides are TGTGCCAGTAGCCAAGACGGGGGGTCGTTAAACACCATATATTTT. The encoded protein is CASSQDGGSLNTIYF.

V gene TRBV5-4 combines with J gene TRBJ2-3; D might be TRBD2 (6 bases). V was pared by 0 bases and J by 2 bases, with 13 bases between. The germline V gene encodes CDR1 SGHNT and CDR2 YYREEE (reference sequence). This CDR3 comprises 16 residues. The DNA of the CDR3 is TGTGCCAGCAGCTTGGGACCTAGCGCGATCACAGATACGCAGTATTTT. It specifies CASSLGPSAITDTQYF.

V is TRBV7-9 and J is TRBJ2-1; possible D gene TRBD2, 6 bases. The CDR3 totals 15 residues. CDR1 and CDR2 from the germline V gene are SEHNR and FQNEAQ (reference sequence). V was trimmed by 1 base and J by 3 bases, leaving 10 bases between them. CDR3 in DNA: TGTGCCAGCAGCTTAGGGAGGGCCTTCTACAATGAGCAGTTCTTC. It translates to CASSLGRAFYNEQFF.